Below are 4 T cell receptor beta chains sequenced from a single sample in a study of beta chain features in type 1 diabetes. All of the isolated RNA was reverse transcribed, so expressed TCRB transcripts were sequenced. Data came from immunoSEQ multiplex PCR; TCRdb stores just in-frame clones and leaves some out. Seen here are more than 300,000 clones, about 15% observed once, and the top ten hold 0.019%. The specimen was naive CD4+ T cells from blood. These receptor sequences come from a woman aged 18-35 years in good health.

The chain carries TRBV30 and TRBJ1-5; no clear D gene. Looked up from germline, CDR1 is GTSNPN and CDR2 is SVGIG (reference sequence). The V end lost 4 bases, the J end lost 0 bases, and 10 bases lay between the germline ends. The CDR3 runs 14 residues. The CDR3 protein is CAWNRENSNQPQHF. CDR3 sequence (DNA): TGTGCCTGGAACCGGGAGAATAGCAATCAGCCCCAGCATTTT.

Only a few counts were recorded for this clone. The chain is built from TRBV7-2 and TRBJ2-7; TRBD1 is a possible D gene (7 bases). The CDR3 has 13 amino acids. V lost 6 bases, J lost 4 bases, and 13 bases lay in between. Germline-derived CDR1 and CDR2 are SGHTA and FQGNSA. CDR3 in DNA: TGTGCCAGCAGTTCGACAGGGAGGTACGAGCAGTACTTC. Protein: CASSSTGRYEQYF.

The chain couples TRBV25-1 to TRBJ2-3; no clear D gene. V lost 6 bases and J lost 2, with 3 bases in between. This CDR3 region has 11 residues. Germline V CDR1 and CDR2: MGHDK, SYGVNS. The CDR3 spells CASSNTDTQYF. The CDR3 DNA follows: TGTGCCAGCAGCAACACAGATACGCAGTATTTT. Complete variable domain (other parts from reference TRBV25-1 and TRBJ2-3): EADIYQTPRYLVIGTGKKITLECSQTMGHDKMYWYQQDPGMELHLIHYSYGVNSTEKGDLSSESTVSRIRTEHFPLTLESARPSHTSQYLCASSNTDTQYFGPGTRLTVL.

This clone was counted only a few times. This chain connects TRBV4-1 to TRBJ1-2, with 11 bases matching TRBD1. Germline CDR1 and CDR2: MGHRA and YSYEKL. The length of the CDR3 is 16 residues. J was trimmed by 2 bases and V by 1 base; bases with no gene match: 3. CDR3 in amino acids: CASSQGTGGSNYGYTF. In DNA, the CDR3 is TGCGCCAGCAGCCAAGGGACAGGGGGCTCAAACTATGGCTACACCTTC.